This T cell receptor beta chain is from a study of blood T cell repertoires in COVID-19. Study summary: Nucleic acid was either cDNA or gDNA, and it came from T cells, B-cell-depleted T cells, or PBMCs.

Germline loops: CDR1 SGHRS, CDR2 YFSETQ. Trimming took 0 bases from V and 7 from J, leaving 6 bases between them. The CDR3 covers 12 residues. In the authors' methods: Estimation of nucleated cell counts relied on the amplification of reference gene primers. Generated by immunoSEQ multiplex PCR, the TCRdb table keeps only in-frame clones and is missing some. V and J calls and clone size are those listed in that table; D and trimming were worked out from the DNA. The top ten clones hold less than 25% of a sample with more than 30,000 clones, around 87% of them seen once. The sequenced sample consisted of peripheral blood. This TCR came from a man aged 45-65 years with active or convalescent COVID-19. This rearrangement joins TRBV5-1 to TRBJ2-3, with D perhaps TRBD1 (5 bases). The CDR3 DNA sequence: TGCGCCAGCAGCTTGGACAGGTATACGCAGTATTTT. This gives the protein CASSLDRYTQYF. The full variable domain, completed using reference TRBV5-1 and TRBJ2-3, is KAGVTQTPRYLIKTRGQQVTLSCSPISGHRSVSWYQQTPGQGLQFLFEYFSETQRNKGNFPGRFSGRQFSNSRSEMNVSTLELGDSALYLCASSLDRYTQYFGPGTRLTVL.